Presented here are 4 T cell receptor beta chains from one specimen sequenced in a study of cytomegalovirus exposure and HLA in healthy donors. PCR amplification relied on 60 Vbeta primers (plus 13 Jbeta primers). TCRdb keeps only in-frame clones here, not all; method: immunoSEQ multiplex PCR. The data contain around 110,000 clones, around 82% of them singletons. The specimen was PBMCs. The receptors here all came from a man in his fifties or sixties in good health and CMV-seronegative.

V usage is TRBV7-9 and J usage is TRBJ1-2; the match to TRBD1 covers 7 bases. The ends lost 4 bases at V and 4 bases at J; junction bases unmatched: 9. This CDR3 spans 15 amino acids. Germline CDR1 and CDR2: SEHNR and FQNEAQ (reference sequence). CDR3: CASSSRTGETYGYTF. In DNA, the CDR3 is TGTGCCAGCAGCTCCCGCACAGGGGAGACCTATGGCTACACCTTC.

The rearrangement joins TRBV7-9 to TRBJ2-6; TRBD2 is a possible D gene (6 bases). The CDR3 loop spans 15 amino acids. Germline values: CDR1 SEHNR, CDR2 FQNEAQ (reference sequence). Trimming removed 1 base at V and 3 bases at J, with 7 bases between. The CDR3 bases are TGTGCCAGCAGCTTAGGGAGGGGTGGGGCCAACGTCCTGACTTTC. Its translation is CASSLGRGGANVLTF.

The table lists this clone with a few counts. The CDR3 protein is CASSFRQGRGNQPQHF. The CDR3 region has the DNA TGTGCCAGCAGCTTTCGACAGGGGCGAGGCAATCAGCCCCAGCATTTT. V gene TRBV13 combines with J gene TRBJ1-5; 8 nucleotides agree with TRBD1. After removal of 3 bases from V and 2 bases from J, the junction contained 6 bases not matched to a gene. This CDR3 has 16 amino acids. Per the germline V gene, CDR1 is PRHDT and CDR2 is FYEKMQ (reference sequence). Drawing the rest from reference TRBV13 and TRBJ1-5, the complete variable domain is AAGVIQSPRHLIKEKRETATLKCYPIPRHDTVYWYQQGPGQDPQFLISFYEKMQSDKGSIPDRFSAQQFSDYHSELNMSSLELGDSALYFCASSFRQGRGNQPQHFGDGTRLSIL.

J is TRBJ2-1 and V is TRBV7-9, with no clear D. The CDR3 spans 15 residues. Trimming removed 5 bases from V and 10 bases from J, with 21 bases in between. Germline-derived CDR1 and CDR2 are SEHNR and FQNEAQ (reference sequence). For the CDR3, the DNA is TGTGCCAGCAGCCCCTTCTCGTCCCCACTGTCCGAGCAGTTCTTC. Protein: CASSPFSSPLSEQFF.